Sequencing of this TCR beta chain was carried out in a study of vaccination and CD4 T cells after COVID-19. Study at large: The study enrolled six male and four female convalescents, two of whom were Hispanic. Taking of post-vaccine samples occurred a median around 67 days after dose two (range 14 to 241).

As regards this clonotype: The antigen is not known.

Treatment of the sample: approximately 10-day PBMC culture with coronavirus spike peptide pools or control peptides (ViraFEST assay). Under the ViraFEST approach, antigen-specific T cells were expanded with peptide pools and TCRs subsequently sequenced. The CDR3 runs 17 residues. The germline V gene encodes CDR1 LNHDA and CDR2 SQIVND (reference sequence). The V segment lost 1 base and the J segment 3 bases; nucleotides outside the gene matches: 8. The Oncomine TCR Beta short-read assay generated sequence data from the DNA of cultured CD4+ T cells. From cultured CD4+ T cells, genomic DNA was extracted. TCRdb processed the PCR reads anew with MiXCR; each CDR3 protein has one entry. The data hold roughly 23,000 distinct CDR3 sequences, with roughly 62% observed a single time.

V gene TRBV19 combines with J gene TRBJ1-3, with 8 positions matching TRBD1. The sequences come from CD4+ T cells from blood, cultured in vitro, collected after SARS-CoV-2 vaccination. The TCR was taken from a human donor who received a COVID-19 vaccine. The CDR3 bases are TGTGCCAGTAGTATAGGAGATCACAGGGGGGGTGGAAACACCATATATTTT. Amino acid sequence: CASSIGDHRGGGNTIYF.